Listed below are T cell receptor beta chains from one sample, sequenced in a study of T-cell memory formation after mild COVID-19. TCRdb used MiXCR to reprocess the 5' RACE reads, holding one entry per CDR3 protein. The sample carries 150,000 or so distinct CDR3 sequences, less than 25% recorded once. Sequencing was performed on PBMCs or a T cell subset sorted from them (not recorded which). These receptors originate from an adult woman who had mild COVID-19 (a few samples of this study predate the infection). Cell type and time point are not known. The CDR3 runs from the conserved cysteine through the conserved F or W. A D gene is named only where the DNA matches it firmly. Clone size is stated in some rows and not others, as once, few, many or a class when expanded.

V	size	J	D	DNA	CDR3
TRBV20-1	NA	TRBJ1-3	NA	TGCAGTGCTTCCGAAGGGTCCCGGAGCACCATATATTTT	CSASEGSRSTIYF
TRBV5-1	few	TRBJ2-7	NA	TGCGCCAGCAGCCGAGCCCAGGGCTACTACGAGCAGTACTTC	CASSRAQGYYEQYF
TRBV7-9	few	TRBJ2-1	NA	TGTGCCAGCAGCCCCTCCTTATCCCCTGATGAGCAGTTCTTC	CASSPSLSPDEQFF
TRBV7-9	few	TRBJ1-2	NA	TGTGCCAGCGGCGCCGAGGAGGACTATGGCTACACCTTC	CASGAEEDYGYTF
TRBV5-1	NA	TRBJ2-1	TRBD2	TGCGCCAGCAGCTTGGAGGGCACAGCGGGGTACAATGAGCAGTTCTTC	CASSLEGTAGYNEQFF
TRBV30	NA	TRBJ2-3	TRBD2	TGTGCCTGGAGTCCGGACAACCTCCTTAGCGGGAGCACAGATACGCAGTATTTT	CAWSPDNLLSGSTDTQYF
TRBV4-3	few	TRBJ2-7	TRBD2	TGCGCCAGCAGCCAAGATCGGACTAGCGGGAGAATCCTGTACTTC	CASSQDRTSGRILYF
TRBV18	NA	TRBJ2-3	TRBD2	TGTGCCAGCTCACCCGAACTAGCGGAGCACACAGATACACAGTATTTT	CASSPELAEHTDTQYF
TRBV7-9	few	TRBJ2-5	NA	TGTGCCAGCACCGTCAGGGCGGGGTCACGGGAGACCCAGTACTTC	CASTVRAGSRETQYF
TRBV7-6	NA	TRBJ2-5	NA	TGTGCCAGCAGCTTACCCCGCCAGCGGCAAGAGACCCAGTACTTC	CASSLPRQRQETQYF